A selection of T cell receptor beta chains follows, all from one sample in a study of cytomegalovirus exposure and HLA in healthy donors. Profiled with immunoSEQ multiplex PCR; TCRdb holds only in-frame clones, not every one. The repertoire holds over 150,000 clones, 65% to 85% seen once, with about 0.092% in the top ten. Sequenced material: PBMCs. The receptors were gathered from a boy between 2 and 10 years old in good health and CMV-seronegative. CDR3s include the opening cysteine and the closing phenylalanine or tryptophan. The D gene is left open where the match is weak. Clone size is shown for a subset of rows, as once, few, many or a class of expanded clone.

TRBV7-2	TRBJ1-1	12	.	.	TGTGCCAGCAGTAGTACAGGCCGTGAAGCTTTCTTT	CASSSTGREAFF
TRBV2	TRBJ2-2	15	TRBD2	few	TGTGCCAGCGGGCGGGGGGGCACTAACACCGGGGAGCTGTTTTTT	CASGRGGTNTGELFF
TRBV10-3	TRBJ1-4	14	.	.	TGTGCCACCGGTAGACAGTACTTTAATGAAAAACTGTTTTTT	CATGRQYFNEKLFF
TRBV19	TRBJ2-2	14	TRBD2	.	TGTGCCAGTAAGGGGACTAGTAACACCGGGGAGCTGTTTTTT	CASKGTSNTGELFF
TRBV19	TRBJ1-5	13	.	.	TGTGCCAGTAATTATCGGGTTGACCAGCCCCAGCATTTT	CASNYRVDQPQHF
TRBV2	TRBJ2-4	16	.	.	TGTGCCAGCAGACGATTAGCAGATCTAGCCAAAAACATTCAGTACTTC	CASRRLADLAKNIQYF
TRBV13	TRBJ2-1	15	TRBD1	.	TGTGCCAGCAGCCTAGGGGGACAGGGGGATGGTGAGCAGTTCTTC	CASSLGGQGDGEQFF
TRBV15	TRBJ1-2	18	TRBD1	.	TGTGCCACCAGCAGCTGGGGACAGGGGGCGCGGGACCCTGTGGGCTACACCTTC	CATSSWGQGARDPVGYTF
TRBV7-9	TRBJ1-2	15	TRBD1	.	TGTGCCAGCAGCTTAACGAGCAGGGGGGACTATGGCTACACCTTC	CASSLTSRGDYGYTF
TRBV6-5	TRBJ1-1	12	.	.	TGTGCCAGCAGACTAGGGGGCACTGAAGCTTTCTTT	CASRLGGTEAFF
TRBV11-2	TRBJ2-7	15	TRBD2	.	TGTGCCAGCAGCCAGATAGCGGGGGCCACCTACGAGCAGTACTTC	CASSQIAGATYEQYF
TRBV9	TRBJ2-2	17	TRBD2	once	TGTGCCAGCAGCCTGACTCGCGGGGGGACAAACACCGGGGAGCTGTTTTTT	CASSLTRGGTNTGELFF
TRBV6-6	TRBJ1-1	15	TRBD1	.	TGTGCCAGCAGCTATACCATACAGGGGGTAACTGAAGCTTTCTTT	CASSYTIQGVTEAFF
TRBV19	TRBJ1-1	12	TRBD1	.	TGTGCCAGTTTCGGACAGGGCACTGAAGCTTTCTTT	CASFGQGTEAFF
TRBV19	TRBJ1-5	16	TRBD1	.	TGTGCCAGTAGTATAGGTTTCGACAGGGGAGATCAGCCCCAGCATTTT	CASSIGFDRGDQPQHF
TRBV4-2	TRBJ2-7	15	.	.	TGTGCCAGCAGCCAGCGGGACGGAGAAGACTACGAGCAGTACTTC	CASSQRDGEDYEQYF
TRBV2	TRBJ2-7	15	.	.	TGTGCCAGCAAATCGACGGGTTTACTTTCCTACGAGCAGTACTTC	CASKSTGLLSYEQYF
TRBV13	TRBJ2-5	14	TRBD1	.	TGTGCCAGCAGCAGCACAGGGGGCGGGGAGACCCAGTACTTC	CASSSTGGGETQYF
TRBV15	TRBJ2-7	14	TRBD1	.	TGTGCCACCAGCAGAGGACAGGGCACTAGAGAGCAGTACTTC	CATSRGQGTREQYF
TRBV5-4	TRBJ1-2	13	TRBD1	.	TGTGCCAGCACCATGGACAGGGCCCGGGGCTACACCTTC	CASTMDRARGYTF
TRBV9	TRBJ2-3	16	.	.	TGTGCCAGCAGCGTAGGGGAGCGGATTTCCACAGATACGCAGTATTTT	CASSVGERISTDTQYF
TRBV4-2	TRBJ2-7	15	TRBD1	few	TGTGCCAGCAGCCAAGGGGACAGGGAAGCATACGAGCAGTACTTC	CASSQGDREAYEQYF
TRBV5-4	TRBJ1-2	14	TRBD1	.	TGTGCCAGCACCCCGGACAGGAACGGTCGAGGCTACACCTTC	CASTPDRNGRGYTF
TRBV7-2	TRBJ2-7	16	TRBD2	once	TGTGCCAGCAGCCGTAGGGGGACTAGCGCGACCCACGAGCAGTACTTC	CASSRRGTSATHEQYF
TRBV5-1	TRBJ2-7	13	TRBD2	.	TGCGCCAGCAGCATTGGACTAGCTGCCGAGCAGTACTTC	CASSIGLAAEQYF
TRBV9	TRBJ2-5	15	.	.	TGTGCCAGCAGCGTAGCTGGTGGCATCCAGGAGACCCAGTACTTC	CASSVAGGIQETQYF
TRBV20-1	TRBJ2-7	11	.	few	TGCAGTGCTAGGAGGAACTACGAGCAGTACTTC	CSARRNYEQYF
TRBV5-1	TRBJ2-1	15	TRBD2	.	TGCGCCAGCAGCTTAATCCAGCGGGGAGACGGTGAGCAGTTCTTC	CASSLIQRGDGEQFF
TRBV6-6	TRBJ2-7	16	.	.	TGTGCCAGCAGTACCCGACAGGACAGTAGTGGCTACGAGCAGTACTTC	CASSTRQDSSGYEQYF
TRBV4-2	TRBJ1-2	13	TRBD1	.	TGTGCCAGCAGCTCACAGGGGTCGGGCGGCTACACCTTC	CASSSQGSGGYTF
TRBV15	TRBJ2-5	16	TRBD2	.	TGTGCCACCAGCAGAGAAAGGGAGGGTCTTCGGGAGACCCAGTACTTC	CATSREREGLRETQYF
TRBV4-1	TRBJ2-1	12	.	.	TGCGCCAGCAGCCAAGTTCAAAATGAGCAGTTCTTC	CASSQVQNEQFF
TRBV11-1	TRBJ1-2	12	.	.	TGTGCCAGCAGCGCAGAGGGCTATGGCTACACCTTC	CASSAEGYGYTF
TRBV5-6	TRBJ2-7	14	.	.	TGTGCCAGCAGTCGCCCACTTCAGGGGAACGAGCAGTACTTC	CASSRPLQGNEQYF
TRBV20-1	TRBJ2-5	11	.	.	TGCAGTGCTACCCCCCAGGAGACCCAGTACTTC	CSATPQETQYF
TRBV7-2	TRBJ1-2	15	.	.	TGTGCCAGCAGCCCCAGGCCGGGGGGCGGGGAAGGCTACACCTTC	CASSPRPGGGEGYTF
TRBV11-2	TRBJ1-2	17	TRBD1	.	TGTGCCAGCAGCTTAGATTTGGTGGAGGGGGCGGCCTATGGCTACACCTTC	CASSLDLVEGAAYGYTF
TRBV7-9	TRBJ2-1	14	TRBD2	.	TGTGCCAGCAGCTTTACTAGCGGGGGCGATGAGCAGTTCTTC	CASSFTSGGDEQFF
TRBV7-8	TRBJ2-6	17	.	once	TGTGCCAGCAGCTTAGGCCTGACAGTGTATGGGGCCAACGTCCTGACTTTC	CASSLGLTVYGANVLTF
TRBV2	TRBJ2-5	15	TRBD2	.	TGTGCCAGCAGGACTAGCGGGGGGGCGCAGGAGACCCAGTACTTC	CASRTSGGAQETQYF
TRBV7-9	TRBJ2-5	14	.	.	TGTGCCAGCAGCGTACGGGATCACCAAGAGACCCAGTACTTC	CASSVRDHQETQYF
TRBV14	TRBJ1-1	13	.	.	TGTGCCAGCAGCCAAGGCTACAGGGTCAACGCTTTCTTT	CASSQGYRVNAFF
TRBV2	TRBJ2-1	14	TRBD2	.	TGTGCCAGCATGGGCGGGGGGTCCTACAATGAGCAGTTCTTC	CASMGGGSYNEQFF
TRBV18	TRBJ1-1	14	.	.	TGTGCCAGCTCACCACGAGGATCGGACACTGAAGCTTTCTTT	CASSPRGSDTEAFF
TRBV14	TRBJ1-2	13	.	.	TGTGCCAGCAGCCAGACCGGACTTGGTGGCTACACCTTC	CASSQTGLGGYTF
TRBV5-1	TRBJ2-1	15	TRBD2	.	TGCGCCAGCAGCTTGGCACGCGGGGGGGCAAATGAGCAGTTCTTC	CASSLARGGANEQFF